What follows are 24 T cell receptor beta chains derived from one specimen sequenced in a study of shared clonotypes between healthy human individuals. TCRdb's copy holds only in-frame clones and misses some; the assay was immunoSEQ multiplex PCR. Among about 2.5 million clones listed, less than 95% were seen once. The sample was naive CD4+ T cells from PBMCs. Sample subset: CD45RA+ positively selected. These receptors all come from a young man in good health. Some clones in this sample may be carry-over from other donors' samples.

The J gene is TRBJ2-3, the V gene TRBV11-2; 16 nucleotides align to TRBD2. The CDR3 contains 19 residues. The J segment lost 3 bases and the V segment lost 2 bases, leaving 8 bases of the junction unmatched. Germline loops: CDR1 SGHAT, CDR2 FQNNGV. The CDR3 DNA reads as TGTGCCAGCAGCTTACGGCTAGGGACTAGCGGGAGGGTGACAGATACGCAGTATTTT. This codes for CASSLRLGTSGRVTDTQYF.

The chain couples TRBV7-9 to TRBJ2-3, with D possibly called TRBD1 or TRBD2 (5 bases each). Germline V gene sequence: CDR1 SEHNR, CDR2 FQNEAQ (reference sequence). V shed 5 bases and J shed 5 bases, with 17 bases lying between them. This CDR3 region has 15 residues. The CDR3 is CASSPGTFRGDTQYF. Written as DNA, the CDR3 is TGTGCCAGCAGCCCTGGGACCTTCCGGGGAGATACGCAGTATTTT.

The chain is built from TRBV19 and TRBJ1-3; D perhaps matches TRBD1 (6 bases). Germline V gene data show CDR1 as LNHDA and CDR2 as SQIVND (reference sequence). This CDR3 comprises 16 residues. V was pared by 6 bases and J by 0 bases, with 15 bases between. The CDR3 loop is CASSPRGRVSGNTIYF. The CDR3 bases are TGTGCCAGTAGCCCCAGGGGAAGGGTCTCTGGAAACACCATATATTTT.

Comment on this clone: Other DNA sequences of this sample code for an identical CDR3. The chain uses TRBV5-1 and TRBJ1-5; no clear D. Trimming shortened V by 3 bases and J by 5 bases, and 9 bases separated the two germline ends. Germline assignment: CDR1 SGHRS and CDR2 YFSETQ. The CDR3 runs 13 residues. CDR3 amino acids: CASSSFPDQPQHF. The CDR3 nucleotides read TGCGCCAGCAGCTCCTTCCCGGATCAGCCCCAGCATTTT.

This chain links TRBV5-1 with TRBJ1-1, with 8 positions matching TRBD1. The CDR3 has 14 amino acids. Looked up from germline, CDR1 is SGHRS and CDR2 is YFSETQ. V shed 3 bases, J shed 4 bases, and the junction held 5 bases outside the gene matches. In DNA form, the CDR3 reads TGCGCCAGCAGCTCTTTAACAGGGGGCACTGAAGCTTTCTTT. This gives the protein CASSSLTGGTEAFF. Variable domain in full (rest from reference TRBV5-1 and TRBJ1-1): KAGVTQTPRYLIKTRGQQVTLSCSPISGHRSVSWYQQTPGQGLQFLFEYFSETQRNKGNFPGRFSGRQFSNSRSEMNVSTLELGDSALYLCASSSLTGGTEAFFGQGTRLTVV.

V gene TRBV28 combines with J gene TRBJ1-4; D perhaps matches TRBD1 (5 bases). The V and J ends lost 5 bases and 4 bases respectively, with 20 bases between them. Looked up from germline, CDR1 is MDHEN and CDR2 is SYDVKM. The CDR3 runs to 17 residues. The CDR3 is CASSAPGPLRGNEKLFF. In DNA, the CDR3 is TGTGCCAGCAGTGCGCCCGGGCCCTTGAGGGGTAATGAAAAACTGTTTTTT.

V is TRBV18 and J is TRBJ2-7; D is undetermined. The CDR3 has 14 residues. The germline V and J ends were trimmed by 1 base and 2 bases, with 9 bases remaining between them. Germline V gene lookup returns CDR1 KGHSH and CDR2 LQKENI. The CDR3 nucleotides read TGTGCCAGCTCACCACTTGACCGTACCTACGAGCAGTACTTC. Translating it yields CASSPLDRTYEQYF.

The chain links TRBV28 to TRBJ2-7, with a possible D match to TRBD1 (6 bases). This CDR3 comprises 14 residues. Germline CDR1 MDHEN, CDR2 SYDVKM. The V and J ends lost 4 bases and 6 bases respectively, with 16 bases between them. The CDR3 region is CASSSKGVSGEQYF. In nucleotides, the CDR3 is TGTGCCAGCAGTTCCAAGGGGGTTTCGGGCGAGCAGTACTTC.

The chain joins TRBV6-1 to TRBJ1-5; 7 bases match TRBD1. CDR1 MNHNS and CDR2 SASEGT come from the germline V gene. This CDR3 contains 16 residues. V dropped 4 bases and J dropped 2; count of bases not matched to a gene: 8. CDR3 amino acids: CASSAEQGIGNQPQHF. The DNA of the CDR3 is TGTGCCAGCAGTGCTGAACAGGGGATTGGCAATCAGCCCCAGCATTTT.

The chain carries TRBV5-1 and TRBJ1-3; D perhaps matches TRBD1 (6 bases). The CDR3 covers 13 residues. Germline lookup yields CDR1 SGHRS and CDR2 YFSETQ. Trimming removed 4 bases at V and 7 bases at J, with 12 bases between. CDR3 nucleotide sequence: TGCGCCAGCAGCGTGGGGGACATCAACACCATATATTTT. Protein product: CASSVGDINTIYF.

This chain connects TRBV6-5 to TRBJ1-6; 9 bases agree with TRBD1. The CDR3 extends over 13 amino acids. Germline V gives CDR1 MNHEY, CDR2 SVGAGI. Germline trimming cut 5 bases from V and 8 bases from J; bases unmatched to any gene: 1. CDR3 coding DNA: TGTGCCAGCAGTGGGGACAGGGATTCACCCCTCCACTTT. It specifies CASSGDRDSPLHF.

The V gene is TRBV2, the J gene TRBJ2-7, with D uncertain. The CDR3 is 11 amino acids. The V end lost 7 bases, the J end lost 3 bases, and 7 bases lay between the germline ends. The V gene's germline CDR1 is SNHLY and CDR2 FYNNEI. The DNA of the CDR3 is TGTGCCAGCACCCCTAACTACGAGCAGTACTTC. Its translation: CASTPNYEQYF.

The chain employs TRBV27 and TRBJ1-1; TRBD1 might be the D (6 bases). The V gene's germline CDR1 is MNHEY and CDR2 SMNVEV (reference sequence). Trimming removed 6 bases at V and 1 base at J, with 9 bases between. This CDR3 is built from 13 residues. The CDR3 protein is CASRRQENTEAFF. CDR3 nucleotide sequence: TGTGCCAGCAGGAGACAGGAGAACACTGAAGCTTTCTTT.

The chain has TRBV6-1 and TRBJ2-7; D remains ambiguous. The CDR3 contains 13 residues. Deletions cut 5 bases from V and 7 bases from J, with 15 bases between. CDR1 MNHNS and CDR2 SASEGT come from the germline V gene. CDR3 residues: CASSLPGLGEQYF. The CDR3, as DNA: TGTGCCAGCAGTCTGCCGGGTCTGGGTGAGCAGTACTTC.

The rearrangement links TRBV2 to TRBJ1-1; D gene ambiguous. Looked up from germline, CDR1 is SNHLY and CDR2 is FYNNEI. Trimming left V 3 bases short and J 4 bases short, with 15 bases between. The CDR3 contains 15 residues. CDR3 nucleotide sequence: TGTGCCAGCAGTGAGGTGGTTAACCGAGGCACTGAAGCTTTCTTT. Encoded protein: CASSEVVNRGTEAFF.

The chain combines TRBV5-1 with TRBJ2-1, with 15 bases aligning to TRBD2. The CDR3 has 18 amino acids. V lost 0 bases, J lost 5 bases, and 6 bases stayed unmatched. CDR1 SGHRS and CDR2 YFSETQ come from the germline V gene. This CDR3 is CASSLGWTSGRGNNEQFF. The CDR3 DNA is TGCGCCAGCAGCTTGGGATGGACTAGCGGGAGGGGAAACAATGAGCAGTTCTTC.

V usage is TRBV18 and J usage is TRBJ1-1, with D possibly being TRBD1 (5 bases). CDR1 and CDR2 from the germline V gene are KGHSH and LQKENI. This CDR3 has 16 amino acids. V lost 5 bases, J lost 1 base, and 17 bases lay in between. CDR3 coding DNA: TGTGCCAGCTCAGCCTTTGCGGGAGGGGCGAACACTGAAGCTTTCTTT. The encoded protein is CASSAFAGGANTEAFF.

Concerning this clone: Other DNA sequences in this specimen translate into the identical CDR3. CDR3 amino acids: CASSIRVTDTQYF. CDR3 coding DNA: TGTGCCAGTAGTATTCGGGTCACAGATACGCAGTATTTT. The chain is built from TRBV19 and TRBJ2-3; D call uncertain. Deletions cut 3 bases from V and 2 bases from J, with 6 bases between. CDR1 and CDR2 (germline): LNHDA, SQIVND (reference sequence). This CDR3 contains 13 residues. Supplemented by reference TRBV19 and TRBJ2-3, the full variable domain reads DGGITQSPKYLFRKEGQNVTLSCEQNLNHDAMYWYRQDPGQGLRLIYYSQIVNDFQKGDIAEGYSVSREKKESFPLTVTSAQKNPTAFYLCASSIRVTDTQYFGPGTRLTVL.

The chain recombines TRBV11-2 with TRBJ2-3; TRBD2 matches 16 bases. The germline V gene has CDR1 SGHAT and CDR2 FQNNGV. The CDR3 extends over 19 amino acids. J gave up 0 bases and V 7 bases, and 10 bases lay outside the gene matches. The CDR3, as DNA: TGTGCCAGCACACGGGGACTAGCGGGAGGGCCGCGTAGCACAGATACGCAGTATTTT. This encodes CASTRGLAGGPRSTDTQYF.

CDR3 in amino acids: CASSPDGTSGFNEQFF. CDR3 in DNA: TGCGCCAGCAGCCCGGACGGGACTAGCGGGTTTAATGAGCAGTTCTTC. The chain is built from TRBV5-1 and TRBJ2-1; 12 bases are a match to TRBD2. This CDR3 has 16 residues. V shed 4 bases, J shed 7 bases, and the junction held 9 bases outside the gene matches. Per germline, CDR1 SGHRS and CDR2 YFSETQ.

The gene calls are TRBV6-5 and TRBJ1-1, with unresolved D. The CDR3 extends over 11 amino acids. V was clipped by 11 bases and J by 7 bases, with 14 bases between them. The germline V gene encodes CDR1 MNHEY and CDR2 SVGAGI. The CDR3 coding sequence is TGTGCCGCGGGGAGTGGCCGTGAAGCTTTCTTT. It translates to CAAGSGREAFF.

The chain couples TRBV4-2 to TRBJ2-2; D might be TRBD1 (5 bases). Trimming took 2 bases from V and 2 from J, leaving 12 bases between them. Germline CDR1 is LGHNA and CDR2 is YNFKEQ. The CDR3 covers 16 residues. CDR3 protein: CASSQQTDINTGELFF. CDR3 nucleotides: TGTGCCAGCAGCCAACAGACAGATATAAACACCGGGGAGCTGTTTTTT.

The chain joins TRBV18 to TRBJ2-1; D not resolved. The V and J ends lost 10 bases and 7 bases respectively, with 11 bases between them. The germline CDR1 and CDR2 sequences are KGHSH and LQKENI. The CDR3 has 11 residues. The CDR3: CAIKGPNEQFF. The CDR3 DNA is TGTGCCATCAAGGGCCCGAATGAGCAGTTCTTC.

This clone has only a few counts. The rearrangement uses TRBV28 and TRBJ1-4; D not resolved. The CDR3 extends over 12 amino acids. V was trimmed by 4 bases and J by 12 bases, leaving 12 bases between them. From germline, CDR1 is MDHEN and CDR2 SYDVKM. CDR3 in DNA: TGTGCCAGCAGTTCTGTCCCGAAGCAACTGTTTTTT. Amino acid sequence: CASSSVPKQLFF.